Below are 11 T cell receptor beta chains sequenced from a single sample in a study of T cells in Graves' hyperthyroidism and ophthalmopathy (dated by TCRdb to between 2019 and 2020). The library was prepared using multiplex PCR. TCRdb shows the sequencer as Illumina HiSeq 2000. TCR beta CDR3 regions were amplified from RNA transcripts. A first-round RT-PCR of the TCR CDR3 used the HTBI primer set with the Qiagen OneStep RT-PCR kit. TCRdb passed the public sequencing reads through fastp at Q25 and MiXCR, retaining productive beta sequences. Every CDR3 protein is listed once, alongside the most common genes and DNA of its rows. For this sample the table gives about 340,000 distinct CDR3 sequences, of which 21% were detected only once. Over 40% of the sample is in the top ten clones. The sequenced material came from blood. The receptors here all came from a woman aged 45-65 years with Graves' hyperthyroidism.

Many counts were recorded for this clonotype. The chain joins TRBV28 to TRBJ2-2, with 11 positions matching TRBD2. J lost 3 bases, V lost 1 base, and 7 bases had no gene match. This CDR3 is 18 amino acids long. Germline assignment: CDR1 MDHEN and CDR2 SYDVKM. The CDR3 DNA reads TGTGCCAGCAGTTTATCCTCCAGACTAGCGGGATACACCGGGGAGCTGTTTTTT. Its translation is CASSLSSRLAGYTGELFF. Full variable domain (rest looked up from reference TRBV28 and TRBJ2-2): DVKVTQSSRYLVKRTGEKVFLECVQDMDHENMFWYRQDPGLGLRLIYFSYDVKMKEKGDIPEGYSVSREKKERFSLILESASTNQTSMYLCASSLSSRLAGYTGELFFGEGSRLTVL.

This clonotype was picked up a small number of times. V and J are TRBV20-1 and TRBJ1-5; TRBD1 matches 7 bases. This CDR3 contains 15 residues. Trimming removed 2 bases from V and 4 bases from J; junction bases left unmatched: 8. Per germline, CDR1 DFQATT and CDR2 SNEGSKA (reference sequence). CDR3 sequence: CSARRDRAFNQPQHF. The DNA of the CDR3 is TGCAGTGCTAGACGAGACAGGGCCTTTAATCAGCCCCAGCATTTT.

In its sample, this clonotype was seen many times. V and J are TRBV3-1 and TRBJ2-1; TRBD2 aligns across 7 bases. The CDR3 runs to 15 residues. The J segment lost 5 bases and the V segment lost 4 bases, leaving 8 bases of the junction unmatched. Looked up from germline, CDR1 is LGHDT and CDR2 is YNNKEL (reference sequence). The CDR3 DNA follows: TGTGCCAGCAGCCCTGTTACGGGAGGAAACAATGAGCAGTTCTTC. This encodes CASSPVTGGNNEQFF.

The sample holds many counts of this clonotype. The CDR3 is CSARDSRLAGNNNEQFF. For the CDR3, the DNA is TGCAGTGCTAGAGATTCTCGACTAGCGGGAAATAACAATGAGCAGTTCTTC. The chain is built from TRBV20-1 and TRBJ2-1; 11 bases are a match to TRBD2. Per the germline V gene, CDR1 is DFQATT and CDR2 is SNEGSKA (reference sequence). Trimming removed 0 bases from V and 5 bases from J; junction bases left unmatched: 9. CDR3 length: 17 residues.

This clonotype was counted at least ten times. The gene calls are TRBV7-2 and TRBJ2-7; the match to TRBD1 covers 8 bases. Germline values: CDR1 SGHTA, CDR2 FQGNSA. J gave up 2 bases and V 5 bases, and 11 bases lay outside the gene matches. The CDR3 runs to 16 residues. In nucleotides, the CDR3 is TGTGCCAGCAGCCCTCGAACAGGGGGGCTGACCTACGAGCAGTACTTC. It encodes CASSPRTGGLTYEQYF.

The chain employs TRBV19 and TRBJ1-4, with TRBD1 as a possible D gene (5 bases). CDR1 and CDR2 from the germline V gene are LNHDA and SQIVND (reference sequence). V lost 7 bases and J lost 5, with 11 bases in between. There are 13 residues in the CDR3. The DNA of the CDR3 is TGTGCCAGTAACAGGAGGTCGAATGAAAAACTGTTTTTT. It translates to CASNRRSNEKLFF.

This clonotype occurred many times. A junction boundary mismatches the germline segment, possibly from a read error. The gene calls are TRBV27 and TRBJ2-7; 9 bases match TRBD1. The CDR3 covers 15 residues. Germline-derived CDR1 and CDR2 are MNHEY and SMNVEV (reference sequence). The DNA of the CDR3 is TGTGCCAGCAGTTTCACCGGGACAGGGTCCTTCGAGCAGTACTTC. Its translation: CASSFTGTGSFEQYF.

The V call is TRBV7-9, the J call TRBJ2-2, with 8 bases that match TRBD1. V was pared by 5 bases and J by 2 bases, with 1 base of the junction left unmatched. Germline CDR1 SEHNR, CDR2 FQNEAQ (reference sequence). The CDR3 has 14 residues. CDR3 DNA sequence: TGTGCCAGCAGCGACAGGGGTAACACCGGGGAGCTGTTTTTT. This gives the protein CASSDRGNTGELFF.

In its sample, this clonotype was seen many times. The chain carries TRBV6-4 and TRBJ1-5, with TRBD1 matching 8 bases. CDR1 and CDR2 (germline): MRHNA, SNTAGT. This CDR3 has 12 residues. The ends lost 9 bases at V and 5 bases at J; junction bases unmatched: 3. The CDR3, as DNA: TGTGCCAGTGACAGGGGCGATCAGCCCCAGCATTTT. This codes for CASDRGDQPQHF.

This clonotype was counted at least ten times. This rearrangement joins TRBV7-2 to TRBJ2-1; 10 bases map to TRBD2. This CDR3 is 15 amino acids long. V was clipped by 5 bases and J by 6 bases; unmatched bases: 7. The germline CDR1 and CDR2 sequences are SGHTA and FQGNSA. The CDR3 sequence is CASSASQRGGNEQFF. Here the CDR3 DNA reads TGTGCCAGCAGCGCTAGCCAGCGGGGGGGCAATGAGCAGTTCTTC.

This clonotype came up a few times. Germline is not matched at one junction end, which may reflect a read error. The rearrangement joins TRBV11-2 to TRBJ2-5; D possibly matches TRBD1 or TRBD2 (6 bases each). Per germline, CDR1 SGHAT and CDR2 FQNNGV. CDR3 length: 13 residues. The CDR3, as DNA: TGTGCCGGCAGCTTAAACAGGGAGGTGACCCAGTACTTC. This sequence encodes CAGSLNREVTQYF.